This T cell receptor (beta chain) derives from a study of cytomegalovirus exposure and HLA in healthy donors. Trimming cost V 4 bases and J 0 bases, with 10 bases left between them. Looked up from germline, CDR1 is MGHRA and CDR2 is YSYEKL. This CDR3 is 15 amino acids long. Amplification used 60 Vbeta primers and 13 Jbeta primers. TCRdb's copy holds only in-frame clones and misses some; the assay was immunoSEQ multiplex PCR. The sample table sets out roughly 110,000 clones. This chain uses TRBV4-1 with TRBJ1-3; D might be TRBD1 (5 bases). The sequence came from a man aged 30 to 45 in good health and CMV-seronegative. The sample comprised PBMCs. The CDR3 DNA follows: TGCGCCAGCAGCCCAACAGGTTCCTCTGGAAACACCATATATTTT. Encoded protein: CASSPTGSSGNTIYF.